Listed below are T cell receptor beta chains from one sample, sequenced in a study of cytomegalovirus exposure and HLA in healthy donors. Sequenced by immunoSEQ multiplex PCR; TCRdb stores in-frame clones only, minus some. The sample lists about 140,000 clones, around 80% occurring once. Sequenced material: PBMCs. The source of these receptors is a boy between 2 and 10 years old in good health and CMV-seronegative. Each CDR3 is given with its conserved first and last residue. Each record gives: D gene, J gene, clone size, V gene, CDR3 protein, CDR3 DNA. A D gene is named only where the DNA matches it firmly. The size of a clone is reported for some rows only, either as once, few or many, or as a class for expanded clones.

- | TRBJ1-2 | - | TRBV2 | CASRWHNYGYTF | TGTGCCAGCCGATGGCATAACTATGGCTACACCTTC
- | TRBJ1-1 | - | TRBV10-3 | CAIRDPGGPTTLLPLGAFF | TGTGCCATCAGGGACCCCGGGGGGCCTACAACACTACTACCACTGGGAGCTTTCTTT
- | TRBJ1-2 | - | TRBV19 | CASSEGRAPNGYTF | TGTGCCAGTAGTGAGGGCCGGGCCCCAAATGGCTACACCTTC
- | TRBJ2-1 | - | TRBV5-1 | CASSSGIPGVRRGSYNEQFF | TGCGCCAGCAGCTCCGGGATCCCGGGCGTACGCAGGGGATCCTACAATGAGCAGTTCTTC
TRBD2 | TRBJ2-5 | few | TRBV7-2 | CASSTRRLAGGREETQYF | TGTGCCAGCAGCACGAGGAGACTAGCGGGGGGTAGAGAAGAGACCCAGTACTTC
TRBD2 | TRBJ2-1 | - | TRBV5-4 | CASSLGGSGINYNEQFF | TGTGCCAGCAGCTTGGGGGGTAGCGGGATAAACTACAATGAGCAGTTCTTC
- | TRBJ2-7 | - | TRBV5-1 | CASSSPGLRANEQYF | TGCGCCAGCAGCTCGCCGGGACTTCGGGCGAACGAGCAGTACTTC
TRBD1 | TRBJ1-2 | - | TRBV25-1 | CASSELDRPYGYTF | TGTGCCAGCAGTGAATTGGACAGGCCCTATGGCTACACCTTC
- | TRBJ1-4 | - | TRBV28 | CASEQGNEKLFF | TGTGCCAGCGAGCAGGGTAATGAAAAACTGTTTTTT
- | TRBJ2-2 | - | TRBV28 | CASSLPGQFSLAGELFF | TGTGCCAGCAGTTTACCTGGACAGTTTTCCTTGGCCGGGGAGCTGTTTTTT
- | TRBJ1-3 | - | TRBV7-9 | CASSLGPSSGNTIYF | TGTGCCAGCAGCTTAGGTCCGAGCTCTGGAAACACCATATATTTT
- | TRBJ2-1 | - | TRBV6-1 | CASSEAEGGRHEQFF | TGTGCCAGCAGTGAAGCGGAGGGTGGAAGACATGAGCAGTTCTTC
- | TRBJ2-1 | - | TRBV5-1 | CASSLARGNEQFF | TGCGCCAGCAGCTTGGCACGAGGCAATGAGCAGTTCTTC
TRBD1 | TRBJ2-3 | few | TRBV7-9 | CASSLVQGVPSQYF | TGTGCCAGCAGCTTAGTACAGGGGGTTCCATCGCAGTATTTT
TRBD2 | TRBJ2-3 | - | TRBV6-6 | CASSYGLAGSDTQYF | TGTGCCAGCAGTTATGGACTAGCGGGGTCAGATACGCAGTATTTT
TRBD1 | TRBJ2-3 | - | TRBV28 | CASSGQGYTDTQYF | TGTGCCAGCAGTGGACAGGGCTACACAGATACGCAGTATTTT
- | TRBJ1-2 | once | TRBV9 | CASSVAGNGYTF | TGTGCCAGCAGCGTAGCAGGGAACGGCTACACCTTC
- | TRBJ2-3 | - | TRBV6-1 | CASSEQTTGPTDTQYF | TGTGCCAGCAGTGAACAAACAACAGGCCCCACAGATACGCAGTATTTT
- | TRBJ1-6 | few | TRBV6-6 | CASSYDGVEGSPLHF | TGTGCCAGCAGTTACGATGGGGTTGAGGGTTCACCCCTCCACTTT
- | TRBJ1-3 | - | TRBV27 | CASSLSAGYSTIYF | TGTGCCAGCAGTTTATCGGCAGGCTACTCCACCATATATTTT
TRBD1 | TRBJ2-2 | once | TRBV2 | CASSETRTGPRELFF | TGTGCCAGCAGTGAAACCAGGACAGGGCCCCGGGAGCTGTTTTTT
TRBD2 | TRBJ2-2 | - | TRBV6-5 | CASTREGVSGELFF | TGTGCCAGCACCCGGGAGGGGGTCAGCGGGGAGCTGTTTTTT
TRBD2 | TRBJ2-5 | - | TRBV7-2 | CASSLGSSGSQETQYF | TGTGCCAGCAGCCTAGGATCTAGCGGGTCACAAGAGACCCAGTACTTC
- | TRBJ1-2 | - | TRBV6-5 | CASSYEDTDGYTF | TGTGCCAGCAGTTACGAGGACACGGATGGCTACACCTTC
TRBD1 | TRBJ1-1 | - | TRBV7-2 | CASSLDRGLTEAFF | TGTGCCAGCAGCTTAGACAGGGGACTCACTGAAGCTTTCTTT
TRBD2 | TRBJ2-4 | few | TRBV2 | CASEPTGGIQYF | TGTGCCAGCGAGCCGACGGGGGGCATTCAGTACTTC
- | TRBJ1-4 | - | TRBV30 | CAWSLGGIANEKLFF | TGTGCCTGGAGTCTTGGGGGCATTGCTAATGAAAAACTGTTTTTT
- | TRBJ1-1 | - | TRBV9 | CASSVEAEANTEAFF | TGTGCCAGCAGCGTAGAGGCAGAGGCGAACACTGAAGCTTTCTTT
TRBD1 | TRBJ1-1 | - | TRBV18 | CASSIQGENTEAFF | TGTGCCAGCTCAATCCAGGGGGAGAACACTGAAGCTTTCTTT
TRBD2 | TRBJ2-3 | - | TRBV10-3 | CAISSSGGSDTQYF | TGTGCCATCAGTTCTAGCGGGGGTTCAGATACGCAGTATTTT
TRBD1 | TRBJ1-2 | - | TRBV12-5 | CASGLPTGGARYGYTF | TGTGCTAGTGGTTTGCCTACAGGGGGCGCGCGCTATGGCTACACCTTC
- | TRBJ2-7 | - | TRBV7-9 | CASSPTSGDYEQYF | TGTGCCAGCAGCCCAACCTCAGGTGACTACGAGCAGTACTTC
TRBD1 | TRBJ2-3 | - | TRBV9 | CASSAGQVGSTDTQYF | TGTGCCAGCAGCGCGGGACAGGTGGGGAGCACAGATACGCAGTATTTT
TRBD2 | TRBJ2-7 | - | TRBV2 | CASSEFRIAGPFGEQYF | TGTGCCAGCAGTGAATTTAGGATAGCGGGACCCTTCGGCGAGCAGTACTTC
TRBD1 | TRBJ2-7 | - | TRBV6-6 | CASSTPGTGHRYEQYF | TGTGCCAGCAGTACCCCCGGGACAGGTCACCGCTACGAGCAGTACTTC
- | TRBJ2-7 | few | TRBV14 | CASSQVSPPFERSPYEQYF | TGTGCCAGCAGCCAAGTAAGTCCCCCCTTCGAGCGGAGCCCCTACGAGCAGTACTTC
- | TRBJ1-2 | - | TRBV7-9 | CASSYGEKGGYTF | TGTGCCAGCAGCTACGGGGAAAAAGGTGGCTACACCTTC
- | TRBJ1-2 | - | TRBV28 | CASSLGGVGGYTF | TGTGCCAGCAGTTTAGGGGGCGTGGGTGGCTACACCTTC
- | TRBJ1-1 | - | TRBV13 | CASSSTANTEAFF | TGTGCCAGCAGTTCGACAGCCAACACTGAAGCTTTCTTT
- | TRBJ2-7 | - | TRBV5-6 | CASSGKGTLDGYEQYF | TGTGCCAGCAGCGGCAAAGGGACTCTTGACGGCTACGAGCAGTACTTC
- | TRBJ1-1 | once | TRBV6-5 | CASSYLKSDEAFF | TGTGCCAGCAGTTACCTCAAGAGCGATGAAGCTTTCTTT
- | TRBJ2-3 | few | TRBV10-3 | CAISVIGEADTQYF | TGTGCCATCAGTGTGATCGGAGAGGCAGATACGCAGTATTTT
TRBD1 | TRBJ1-1 | few | TRBV6-5 | CASSMAGTANTEAFF | TGTGCCAGCAGTATGGCCGGGACAGCGAACACTGAAGCTTTCTTT
TRBD1 | TRBJ2-7 | - | TRBV10-3 | CAISDIGTAYEQYF | TGTGCCATCAGTGATATTGGGACAGCGTACGAGCAGTACTTC
TRBD1 | TRBJ1-2 | once | TRBV6-5 | CASRIDRDGYGYTF | TGTGCCAGCAGGATCGACAGGGACGGATATGGCTACACCTTC
TRBD2 | TRBJ2-3 | - | TRBV6-4 | CASSELAGGSPDTQYF | TGTGCCAGCAGTGAGCTAGCGGGGGGGTCCCCAGATACGCAGTATTTT
- | TRBJ1-1 | once | TRBV11-2 | CASSLRDTNTEAFF | TGTGCCAGCAGCCTCAGGGACACGAACACTGAAGCTTTCTTT
TRBD2 | TRBJ2-5 | - | TRBV25-1 | CASSLRYSGGPRGETQYF | TGTGCCAGCAGCCTCCGCTATAGCGGGGGCCCCAGGGGAGAGACCCAGTACTTC
- | TRBJ2-5 | - | TRBV4-2 | CASSHTRGLRETQYF | TGTGCCAGCAGCCACACTAGGGGACTCAGGGAGACCCAGTACTTC
- | TRBJ2-3 | - | TRBV7-3 | CASSVTGIRTDTQYF | TGTGCCAGCAGCGTGACAGGCATCCGCACAGATACGCAGTATTTT
TRBD1 | TRBJ2-7 | - | TRBV28 | CASSSSDRGSYEQYF | TGTGCCAGCAGCTCCTCGGACAGGGGCTCCTACGAGCAGTACTTC
- | TRBJ2-1 | - | TRBV7-9 | CASSLSLSSYNEQFF | TGTGCCAGCAGCTTATCCTTGAGCTCCTACAATGAGCAGTTCTTC
TRBD1 | TRBJ2-3 | - | TRBV12-5 | CASGLVTGGADTQYF | TGTGCTAGTGGTTTGGTTACAGGGGGCGCAGATACGCAGTATTTT